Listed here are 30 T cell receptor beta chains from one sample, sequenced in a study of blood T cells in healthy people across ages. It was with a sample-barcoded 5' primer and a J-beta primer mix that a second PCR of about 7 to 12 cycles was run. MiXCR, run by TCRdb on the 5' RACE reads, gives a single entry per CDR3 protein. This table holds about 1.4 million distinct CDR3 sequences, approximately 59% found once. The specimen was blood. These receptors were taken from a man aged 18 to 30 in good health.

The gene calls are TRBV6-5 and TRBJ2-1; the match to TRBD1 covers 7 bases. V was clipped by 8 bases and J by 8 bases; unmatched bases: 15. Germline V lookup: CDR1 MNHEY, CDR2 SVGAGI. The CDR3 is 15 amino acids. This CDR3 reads CASSPPRQGPDEQFF. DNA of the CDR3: TGTGCCAGCTCCCCTCCGAGACAGGGTCCGGATGAGCAGTTCTTC.

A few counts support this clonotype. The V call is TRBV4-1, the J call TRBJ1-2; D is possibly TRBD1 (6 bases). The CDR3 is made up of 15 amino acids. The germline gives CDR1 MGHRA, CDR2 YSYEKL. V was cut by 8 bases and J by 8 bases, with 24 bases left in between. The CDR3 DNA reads TGCGCCAGCGAAGATCCGAAAGCTCGAGGGGGGGGCTACACCTTC. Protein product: CASEDPKARGGGYTF.

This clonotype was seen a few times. The CDR3 nucleotides read TGCGCCAGCAGCCCCGGGGACGACAATGAGCAGTTCTTC. It translates to CASSPGDDNEQFF. This chain connects TRBV5-1 to TRBJ2-1; D could derive from TRBD1 or TRBD2 (5 bases each). CDR1 is SGHRS and CDR2 is YFSETQ in the germline V gene. This CDR3 spans 13 amino acids. Trimming took off 4 bases at V and 5 bases at J, with 10 bases between the two ends. The whole variable domain, remainder taken from reference TRBV5-1 and TRBJ2-1, is KAGVTQTPRYLIKTRGQQVTLSCSPISGHRSVSWYQQTPGQGLQFLFEYFSETQRNKGNFPGRFSGRQFSNSRSEMNVSTLELGDSALYLCASSPGDDNEQFFGPGTRLTVL.

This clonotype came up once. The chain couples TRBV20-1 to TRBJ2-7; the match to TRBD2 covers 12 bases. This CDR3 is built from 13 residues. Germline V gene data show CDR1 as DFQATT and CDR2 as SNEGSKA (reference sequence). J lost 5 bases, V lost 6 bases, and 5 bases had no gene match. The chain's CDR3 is CSAPLAGGDEQYF. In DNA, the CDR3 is TGCAGTGCCCCCCTAGCGGGGGGGGACGAGCAGTACTTC.

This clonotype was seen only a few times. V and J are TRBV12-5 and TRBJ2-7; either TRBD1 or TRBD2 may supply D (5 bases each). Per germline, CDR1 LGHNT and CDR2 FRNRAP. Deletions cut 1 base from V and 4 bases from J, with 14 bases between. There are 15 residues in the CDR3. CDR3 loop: CASGLATGLGYEQYF. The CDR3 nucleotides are TGTGCTAGTGGTTTGGCCACGGGGCTCGGGTACGAGCAGTACTTC.

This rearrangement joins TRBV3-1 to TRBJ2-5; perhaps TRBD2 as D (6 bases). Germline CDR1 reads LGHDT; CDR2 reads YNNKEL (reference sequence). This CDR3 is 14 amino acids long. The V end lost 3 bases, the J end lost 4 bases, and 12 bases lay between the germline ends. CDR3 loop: CASSHPGTAETQYF. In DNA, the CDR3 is TGTGCCAGCAGCCACCCGGGGACTGCAGAGACCCAGTACTTC.

The DNA for the CDR3 is TGTGCCAGCAGTTTAGCGGGAGGAGGAAATTCACCCCTCCACTTT. Its translation: CASSLAGGGNSPLHF. V is TRBV12-3 or TRBV12-4 and J is TRBJ1-6; D remains ambiguous. The V gene lost 0 bases and the J gene lost 7 bases, with 10 bases spanning the gap. The CDR3 loop spans 15 amino acids.

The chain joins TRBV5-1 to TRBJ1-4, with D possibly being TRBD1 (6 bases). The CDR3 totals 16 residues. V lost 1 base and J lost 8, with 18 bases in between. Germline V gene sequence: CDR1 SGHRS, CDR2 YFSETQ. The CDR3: CASSLPEQGLEEKLFF. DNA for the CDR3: TGCGCCAGCAGCTTGCCGGAACAGGGTCTAGAAGAAAAACTGTTTTTT. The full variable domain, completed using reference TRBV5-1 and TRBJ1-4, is KAGVTQTPRYLIKTRGQQVTLSCSPISGHRSVSWYQQTPGQGLQFLFEYFSETQRNKGNFPGRFSGRQFSNSRSEMNVSTLELGDSALYLCASSLPEQGLEEKLFFGSGTQLSVL.

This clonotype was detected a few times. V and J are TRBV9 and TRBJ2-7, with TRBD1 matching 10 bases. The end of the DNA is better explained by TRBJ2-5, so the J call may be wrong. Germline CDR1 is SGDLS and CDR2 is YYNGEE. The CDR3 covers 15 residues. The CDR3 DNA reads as TGTGCCAGCAGCGTCGGGACAGGGGATGTGGAGACCCAGTACTTC. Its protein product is CASSVGTGDVETQYF.

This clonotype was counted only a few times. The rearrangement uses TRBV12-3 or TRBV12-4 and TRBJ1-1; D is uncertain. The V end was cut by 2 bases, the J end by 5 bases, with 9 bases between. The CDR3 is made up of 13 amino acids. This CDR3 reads CASSLSKGTEAFF. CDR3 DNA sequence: TGTGCCAGCAGTTTATCCAAGGGAACTGAAGCTTTCTTT.

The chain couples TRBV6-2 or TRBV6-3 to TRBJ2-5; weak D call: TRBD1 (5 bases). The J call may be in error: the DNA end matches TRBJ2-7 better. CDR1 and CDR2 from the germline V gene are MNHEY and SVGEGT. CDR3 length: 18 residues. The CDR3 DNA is TGTGCCAGCAAAGCAGGGTCGGCGGACCAGAAAAGTGTGCACGAGCAGTACTTC. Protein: CASKAGSADQKSVHEQYF.

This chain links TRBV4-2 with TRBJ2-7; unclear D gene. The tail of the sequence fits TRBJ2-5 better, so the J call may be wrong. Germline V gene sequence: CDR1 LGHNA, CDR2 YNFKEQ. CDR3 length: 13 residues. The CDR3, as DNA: TGTGCCAGCAGCCAAGAGCAGCTTCAGACCCAGTACTTC. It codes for CASSQEQLQTQYF.

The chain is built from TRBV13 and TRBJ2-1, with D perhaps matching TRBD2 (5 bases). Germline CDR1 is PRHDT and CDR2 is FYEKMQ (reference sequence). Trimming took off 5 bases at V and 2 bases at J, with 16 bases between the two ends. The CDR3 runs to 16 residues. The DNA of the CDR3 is TGTGCCAGCAGCGGCACTAGGAAGGAACCCTACAATGAGCAGTTCTTC. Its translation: CASSGTRKEPYNEQFF.

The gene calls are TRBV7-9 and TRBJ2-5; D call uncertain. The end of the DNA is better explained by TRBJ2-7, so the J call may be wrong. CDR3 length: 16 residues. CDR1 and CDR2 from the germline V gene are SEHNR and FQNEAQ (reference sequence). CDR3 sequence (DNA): TGTGCCAGCAGCTTAGGCGAGCGAATCTTCCTCGGCGAGCAGTACTTC. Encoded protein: CASSLGERIFLGEQYF.

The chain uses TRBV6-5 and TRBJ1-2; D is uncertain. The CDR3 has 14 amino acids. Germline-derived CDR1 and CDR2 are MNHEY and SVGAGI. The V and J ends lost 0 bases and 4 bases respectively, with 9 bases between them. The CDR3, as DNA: TGTGCCAGCAGTTACTCCGAAGAGGGCTATGGCTACACCTTC. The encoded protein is CASSYSEEGYGYTF.

CDR3 sequence reads: CSALWERGTGNEQFF. The CDR3, as DNA: TGCAGTGCCCTATGGGAGCGGGGGACCGGCAATGAGCAGTTCTTC. The chain uses TRBV20-1 and TRBJ2-1; 8 nucleotides line up with TRBD2. The V segment lost 6 bases and the J segment 6 bases; nucleotides outside the gene matches: 13. In germline, CDR1 is DFQATT, CDR2 SNEGSKA (reference sequence). CDR3 size: 15 residues.

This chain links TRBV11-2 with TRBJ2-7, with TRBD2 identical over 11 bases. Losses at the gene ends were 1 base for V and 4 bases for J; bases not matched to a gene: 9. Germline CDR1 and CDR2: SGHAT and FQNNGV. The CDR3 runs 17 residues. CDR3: CASSLARTSGSGYEQYF. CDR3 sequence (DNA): TGTGCCAGCAGCTTAGCGAGAACTAGCGGGAGCGGTTACGAGCAGTACTTC.

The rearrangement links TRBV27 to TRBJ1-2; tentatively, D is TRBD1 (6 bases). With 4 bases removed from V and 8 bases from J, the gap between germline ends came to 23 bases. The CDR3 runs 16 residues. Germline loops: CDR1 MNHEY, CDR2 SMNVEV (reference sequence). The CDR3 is CASSSRPTTGLGGYTF. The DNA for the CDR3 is TGTGCCAGCAGTTCTCGGCCGACCACAGGGTTGGGGGGCTACACCTTC.

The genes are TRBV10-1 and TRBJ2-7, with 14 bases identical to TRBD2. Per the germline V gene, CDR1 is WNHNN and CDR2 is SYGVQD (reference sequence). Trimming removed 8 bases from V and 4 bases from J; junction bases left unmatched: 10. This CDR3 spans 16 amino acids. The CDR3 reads CASHGTSGSMRYEQYF. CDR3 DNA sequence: TGCGCCAGCCATGGGACTAGCGGGAGCATGAGATACGAGCAGTACTTC.

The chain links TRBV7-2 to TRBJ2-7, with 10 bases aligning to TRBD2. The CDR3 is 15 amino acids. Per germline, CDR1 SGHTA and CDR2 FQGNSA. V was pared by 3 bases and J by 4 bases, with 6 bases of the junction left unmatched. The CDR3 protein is CASSFPLAGAYEQYF. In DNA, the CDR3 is TGTGCCAGCAGCTTCCCGCTAGCGGGAGCATACGAGCAGTACTTC.

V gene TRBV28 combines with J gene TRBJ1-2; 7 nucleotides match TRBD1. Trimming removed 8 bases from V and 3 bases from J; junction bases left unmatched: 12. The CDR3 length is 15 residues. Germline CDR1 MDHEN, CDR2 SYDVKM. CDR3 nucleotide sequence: TGTGCCAGCTACTTGGACAGGATCGGTGACTATGGCTACACCTTC. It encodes CASYLDRIGDYGYTF.

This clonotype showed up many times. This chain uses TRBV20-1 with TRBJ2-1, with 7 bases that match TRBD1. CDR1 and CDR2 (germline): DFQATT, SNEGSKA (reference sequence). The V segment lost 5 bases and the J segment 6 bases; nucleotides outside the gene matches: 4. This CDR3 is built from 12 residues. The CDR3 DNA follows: TGCAGTGCTGCCCCAGGGGGCAATGAGCAGTTCTTC. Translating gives CSAAPGGNEQFF.

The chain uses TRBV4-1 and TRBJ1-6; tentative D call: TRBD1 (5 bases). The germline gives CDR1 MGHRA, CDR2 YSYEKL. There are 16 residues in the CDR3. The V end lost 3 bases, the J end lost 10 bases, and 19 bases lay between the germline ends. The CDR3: CASSHPDSRIESPLHF. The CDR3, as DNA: TGCGCCAGCAGCCACCCCGACAGCCGAATTGAATCACCCCTCCACTTT.

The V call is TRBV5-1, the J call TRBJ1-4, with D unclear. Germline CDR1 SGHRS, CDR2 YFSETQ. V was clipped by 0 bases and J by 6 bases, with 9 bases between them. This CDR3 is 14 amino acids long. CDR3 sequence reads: CASSLDYHDEKLFF. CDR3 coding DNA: TGCGCCAGCAGCTTGGATTACCATGATGAAAAACTGTTTTTT.

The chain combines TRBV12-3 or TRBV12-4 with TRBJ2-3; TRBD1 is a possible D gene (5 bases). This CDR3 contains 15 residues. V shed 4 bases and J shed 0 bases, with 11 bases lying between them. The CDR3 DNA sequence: TGTGCCAGCAGTTACAGGCCATCTAGCACAGATACGCAGTATTTT. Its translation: CASSYRPSSTDTQYF.

CDR3 protein: CASWDRESGYNEQFF. The CDR3 bases are TGTGCCAGCTGGGACAGGGAGTCCGGATACAATGAGCAGTTCTTC. J is TRBJ2-1 and V is TRBV27; TRBD1 aligns across 9 bases. The J segment lost 4 bases and the V segment lost 8 bases, leaving 9 bases of the junction unmatched. The CDR3 length is 15 residues. CDR1 MNHEY and CDR2 SMNVEV come from the germline V gene (reference sequence).

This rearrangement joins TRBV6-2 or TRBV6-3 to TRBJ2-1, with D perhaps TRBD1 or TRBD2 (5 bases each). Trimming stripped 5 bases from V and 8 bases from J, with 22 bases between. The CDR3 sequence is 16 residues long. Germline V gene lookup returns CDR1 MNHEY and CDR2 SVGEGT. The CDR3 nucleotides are TGTGCCAGCAGTCAAAGTGGGAGCCTCAAAGGGGATGAGCAGTTCTTC. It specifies CASSQSGSLKGDEQFF.

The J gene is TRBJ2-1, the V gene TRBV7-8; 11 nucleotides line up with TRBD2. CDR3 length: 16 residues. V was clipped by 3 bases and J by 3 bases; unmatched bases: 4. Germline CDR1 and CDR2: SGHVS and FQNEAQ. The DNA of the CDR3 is TGTGCCAGCAGCTTCCTAGCGGGGGGCCACTACAATGAGCAGTTCTTC. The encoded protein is CASSFLAGGHYNEQFF.

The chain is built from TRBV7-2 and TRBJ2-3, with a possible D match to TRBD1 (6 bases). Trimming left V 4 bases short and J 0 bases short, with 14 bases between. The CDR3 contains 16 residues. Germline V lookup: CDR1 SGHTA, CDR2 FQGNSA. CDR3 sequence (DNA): TGTGCCAGCAGCTCCCGCAGGGGAGCAAGCACAGATACGCAGTATTTT. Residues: CASSSRRGASTDTQYF.

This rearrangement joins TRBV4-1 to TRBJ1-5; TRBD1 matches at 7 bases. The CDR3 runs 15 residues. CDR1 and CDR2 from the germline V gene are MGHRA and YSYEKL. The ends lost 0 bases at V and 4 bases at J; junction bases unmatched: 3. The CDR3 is CASSQDDRANQPQHF. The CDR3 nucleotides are TGCGCCAGCAGCCAAGATGACAGGGCGAATCAGCCCCAGCATTTT.